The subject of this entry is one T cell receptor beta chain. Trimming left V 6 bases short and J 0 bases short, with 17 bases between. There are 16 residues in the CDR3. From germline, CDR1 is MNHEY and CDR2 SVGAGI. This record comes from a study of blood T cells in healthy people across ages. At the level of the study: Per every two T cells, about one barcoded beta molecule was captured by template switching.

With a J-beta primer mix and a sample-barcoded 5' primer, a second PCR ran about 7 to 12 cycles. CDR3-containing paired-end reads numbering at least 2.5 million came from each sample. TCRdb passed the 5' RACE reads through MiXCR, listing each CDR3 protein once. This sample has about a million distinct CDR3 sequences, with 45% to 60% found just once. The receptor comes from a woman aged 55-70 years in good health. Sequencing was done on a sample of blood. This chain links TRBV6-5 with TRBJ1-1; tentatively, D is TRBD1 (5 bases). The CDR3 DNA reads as TGTGCCAGCAGCTGGGACTTTAGGGTCTTGAACACTGAAGCTTTCTTT. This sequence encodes CASSWDFRVLNTEAFF.